The T cell receptor (beta chain) under discussion was sequenced for a study of cytomegalovirus exposure and HLA in healthy donors. Study findings and constraints: TCR sequences were mostly rare, though some public TCRs occurred in many donors.

CDR1 KGHSH and CDR2 LQKENI come from the germline V gene. The trim removed 6 bases at V and 3 bases at J, leaving 6 bases unmatched. The CDR3 is 14 residues long. PCR employed 60 Vbeta and 13 Jbeta primers. The protocol was immunoSEQ multiplex PCR, while the TCRdb copy is restricted to in-frame clones and leaves out a portion. Of 150,000 to 200,000 clones in the sample, roughly 85% were seen once. As regards this clone: Its matching antigen is unknown.

The TCR sequence derives from a woman between 45 and 65 years old in good health and CMV-seronegative. Material for sequencing was PBMCs. This chain joins TRBV18 and TRBJ2-5, with TRBD2 matching 8 bases. The CDR3 loop is CASSGAGAKETQYF. The CDR3 bases are TGTGCCAGCTCCGGAGCGGGAGCGAAAGAGACCCAGTACTTC.